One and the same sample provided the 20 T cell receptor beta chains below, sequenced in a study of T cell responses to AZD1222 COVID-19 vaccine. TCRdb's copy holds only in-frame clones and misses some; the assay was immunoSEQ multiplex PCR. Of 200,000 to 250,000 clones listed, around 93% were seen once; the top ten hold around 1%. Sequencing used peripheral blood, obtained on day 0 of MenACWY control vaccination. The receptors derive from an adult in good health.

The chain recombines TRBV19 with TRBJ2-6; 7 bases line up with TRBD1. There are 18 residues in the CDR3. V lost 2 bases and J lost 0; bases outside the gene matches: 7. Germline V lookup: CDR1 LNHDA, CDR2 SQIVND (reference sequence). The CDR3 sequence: CASSIRRGQSSGANVLTF. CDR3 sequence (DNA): TGTGCCAGTAGTATACGTCGGGGACAGTCCTCTGGGGCCAACGTCCTGACTTTC.

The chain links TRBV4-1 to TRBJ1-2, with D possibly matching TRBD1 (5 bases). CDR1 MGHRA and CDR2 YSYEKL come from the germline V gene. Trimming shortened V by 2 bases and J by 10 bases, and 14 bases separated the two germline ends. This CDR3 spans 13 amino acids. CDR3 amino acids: CASSQLLTGVYTF. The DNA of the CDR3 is TGCGCCAGCAGCCAACTGCTAACGGGGGTCTACACCTTC.

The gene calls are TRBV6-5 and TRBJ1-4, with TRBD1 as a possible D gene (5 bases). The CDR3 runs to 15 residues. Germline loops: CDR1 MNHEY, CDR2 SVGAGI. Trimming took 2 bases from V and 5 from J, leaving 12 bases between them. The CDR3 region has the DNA TGTGCCAGCAGTTACGCCGGGACGGCGAATGAAAAACTGTTTTTT. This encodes CASSYAGTANEKLFF.

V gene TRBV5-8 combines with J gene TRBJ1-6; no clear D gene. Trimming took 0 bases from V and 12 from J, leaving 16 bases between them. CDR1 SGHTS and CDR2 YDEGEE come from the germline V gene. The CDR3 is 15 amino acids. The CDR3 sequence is CASSLAAGGFRPLHF. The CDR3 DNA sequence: TGTGCCAGCAGCTTGGCCGCGGGAGGGTTTCGACCCCTCCACTTT.

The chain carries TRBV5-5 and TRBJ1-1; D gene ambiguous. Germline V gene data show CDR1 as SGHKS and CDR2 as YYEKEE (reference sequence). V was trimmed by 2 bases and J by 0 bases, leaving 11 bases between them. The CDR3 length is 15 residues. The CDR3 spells CASSFGNGMNTEAFF. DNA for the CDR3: TGTGCCAGCAGCTTCGGAAATGGGATGAACACTGAAGCTTTCTTT.

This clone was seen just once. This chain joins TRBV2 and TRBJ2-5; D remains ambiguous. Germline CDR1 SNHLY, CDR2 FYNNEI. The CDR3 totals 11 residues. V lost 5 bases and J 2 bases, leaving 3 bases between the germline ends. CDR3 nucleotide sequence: TGTGCCAGCAGTCCTCAAGAGACCCAGTACTTC. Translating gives CASSPQETQYF.

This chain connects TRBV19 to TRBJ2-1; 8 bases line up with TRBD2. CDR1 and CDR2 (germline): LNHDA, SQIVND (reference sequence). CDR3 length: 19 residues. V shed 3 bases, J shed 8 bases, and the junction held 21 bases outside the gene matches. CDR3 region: CASSISPWYSGGKIYEQFF. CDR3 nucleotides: TGTGCCAGTAGTATTAGCCCCTGGTACAGCGGGGGTAAAATATATGAGCAGTTCTTC. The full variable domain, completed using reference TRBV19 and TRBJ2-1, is DGGITQSPKYLFRKEGQNVTLSCEQNLNHDAMYWYRQDPGQGLRLIYYSQIVNDFQKGDIAEGYSVSREKKESFPLTVTSAQKNPTAFYLCASSISPWYSGGKIYEQFFGPGTRLTVL.

The CDR3 reads CASSKVLTPCDRSYGYNSPLHF. CDR3 nucleotides: TGTGCCAGCAGCAAAGTTCTAACGCCATGCGACAGAAGCTATGGATATAATTCACCCCTCCACTTT. The chain uses TRBV21-1 and TRBJ1-6; the table names TRBD1, a call not compared with the DNA. TRBV21-1 is flagged as a pseudogene. The CDR3 is 22 amino acids.

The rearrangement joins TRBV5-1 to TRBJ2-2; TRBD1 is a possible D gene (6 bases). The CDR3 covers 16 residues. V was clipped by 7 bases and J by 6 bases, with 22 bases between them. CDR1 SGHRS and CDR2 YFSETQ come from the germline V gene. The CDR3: CASSPDRPLGAGELFF. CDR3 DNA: TGCGCCAGCTCTCCGGACAGACCCTTAGGAGCCGGGGAGCTGTTTTTT.

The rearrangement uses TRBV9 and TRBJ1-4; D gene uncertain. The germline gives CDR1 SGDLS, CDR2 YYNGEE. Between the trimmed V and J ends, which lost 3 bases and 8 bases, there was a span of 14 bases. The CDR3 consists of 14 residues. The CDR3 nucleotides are TGTGCCAGCAGCGAGGATCCTGTAGGAGAAAAACTGTTTTTT. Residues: CASSEDPVGEKLFF.

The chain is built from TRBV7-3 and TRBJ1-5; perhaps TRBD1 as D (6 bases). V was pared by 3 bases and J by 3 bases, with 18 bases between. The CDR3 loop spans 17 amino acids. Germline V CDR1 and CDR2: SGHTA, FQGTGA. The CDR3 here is CASSFTDRTNTNQPQHF. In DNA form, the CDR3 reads TGTGCCAGCAGCTTTACTGACAGGACTAATACCAATCAGCCCCAGCATTTT.

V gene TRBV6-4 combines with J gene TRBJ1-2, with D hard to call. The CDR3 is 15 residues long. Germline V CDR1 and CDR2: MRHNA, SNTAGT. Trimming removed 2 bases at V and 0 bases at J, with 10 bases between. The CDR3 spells CASSDRWGTNYGYTF. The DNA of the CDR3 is TGTGCCAGCAGTGACCGGTGGGGAACTAACTATGGCTACACCTTC.

CDR3 bases: TGTGCCAGCAGCCTTTACCGGACGGGCCCTAGCACAGATACGCAGTATTTT. Translating it yields CASSLYRTGPSTDTQYF. The V call is TRBV13, the J call TRBJ2-3; no firm D call. The length of the CDR3 is 17 residues. Per the germline V gene, CDR1 is PRHDT and CDR2 is FYEKMQ (reference sequence). The V end was cut by 5 bases, the J end by 0 bases, with 18 bases between.

The CDR3 reads CASSFPSLNTEAFF. In DNA form, the CDR3 reads TGTGCCAGCAGTTTCCCCTCCTTGAACACTGAAGCTTTCTTT. J is TRBJ1-1 and V is TRBV28; D uncertain. Trimming took 3 bases from V and 0 from J, leaving 8 bases between them. The CDR3 sequence is 14 residues long. Germline V gives CDR1 MDHEN, CDR2 SYDVKM.

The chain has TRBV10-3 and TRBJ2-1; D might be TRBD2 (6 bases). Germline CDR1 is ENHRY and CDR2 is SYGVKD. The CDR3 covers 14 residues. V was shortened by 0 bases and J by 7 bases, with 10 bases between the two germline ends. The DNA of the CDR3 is TGTGCCATCAGTGAGTCTGCGGGGACGAATGAGCAGTTCTTC. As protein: CAISESAGTNEQFF.

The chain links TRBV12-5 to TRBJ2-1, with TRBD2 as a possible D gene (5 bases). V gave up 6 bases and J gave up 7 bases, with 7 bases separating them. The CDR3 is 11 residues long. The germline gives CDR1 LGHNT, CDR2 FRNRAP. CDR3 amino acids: CASGWRNEQFF. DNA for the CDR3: TGTGCTAGTGGGTGGAGGAATGAGCAGTTCTTC.

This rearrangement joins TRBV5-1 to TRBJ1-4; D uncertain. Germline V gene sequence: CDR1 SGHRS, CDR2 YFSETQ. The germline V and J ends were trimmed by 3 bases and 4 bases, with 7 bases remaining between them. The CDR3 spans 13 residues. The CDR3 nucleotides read TGCGCCAGCAGCTCCGGGGTTAATGAAAAACTGTTTTTT. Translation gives CASSSGVNEKLFF.

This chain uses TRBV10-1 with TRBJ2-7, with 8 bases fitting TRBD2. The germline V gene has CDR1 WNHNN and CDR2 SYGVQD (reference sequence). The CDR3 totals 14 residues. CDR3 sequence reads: CGTRAGDDRGEQYF. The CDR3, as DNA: TGCGGGACCAGAGCGGGGGATGACCGGGGCGAGCAGTACTTC.

This chain's CDR3 is CASSPRQGAYGYTF. DNA for the CDR3: TGCGCCAGCAGTCCAAGGCAGGGTGCCTATGGCTACACCTTC. This sequence joins TRBV23-1 and TRBJ1-2, with TRBD1 as a possible D gene (5 bases). TRBV23-1 is reported as an ORF; its role is uncertain. The ends were cut back, 4 bases at V and 4 bases at J, with 13 bases in the middle. The CDR3 has 14 residues.

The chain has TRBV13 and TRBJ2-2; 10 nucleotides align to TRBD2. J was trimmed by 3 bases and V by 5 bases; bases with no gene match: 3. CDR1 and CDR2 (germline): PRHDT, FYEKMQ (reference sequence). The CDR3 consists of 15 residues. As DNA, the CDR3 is TGTGCCAGCAGCCAGCGGGGGGGCGACACCGGGGAGCTGTTTTTT. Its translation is CASSQRGGDTGELFF. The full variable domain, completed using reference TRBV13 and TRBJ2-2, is AAGVIQSPRHLIKEKRETATLKCYPIPRHDTVYWYQQGPGQDPQFLISFYEKMQSDKGSIPDRFSAQQFSDYHSELNMSSLELGDSALYFCASSQRGGDTGELFFGEGSRLTVL.